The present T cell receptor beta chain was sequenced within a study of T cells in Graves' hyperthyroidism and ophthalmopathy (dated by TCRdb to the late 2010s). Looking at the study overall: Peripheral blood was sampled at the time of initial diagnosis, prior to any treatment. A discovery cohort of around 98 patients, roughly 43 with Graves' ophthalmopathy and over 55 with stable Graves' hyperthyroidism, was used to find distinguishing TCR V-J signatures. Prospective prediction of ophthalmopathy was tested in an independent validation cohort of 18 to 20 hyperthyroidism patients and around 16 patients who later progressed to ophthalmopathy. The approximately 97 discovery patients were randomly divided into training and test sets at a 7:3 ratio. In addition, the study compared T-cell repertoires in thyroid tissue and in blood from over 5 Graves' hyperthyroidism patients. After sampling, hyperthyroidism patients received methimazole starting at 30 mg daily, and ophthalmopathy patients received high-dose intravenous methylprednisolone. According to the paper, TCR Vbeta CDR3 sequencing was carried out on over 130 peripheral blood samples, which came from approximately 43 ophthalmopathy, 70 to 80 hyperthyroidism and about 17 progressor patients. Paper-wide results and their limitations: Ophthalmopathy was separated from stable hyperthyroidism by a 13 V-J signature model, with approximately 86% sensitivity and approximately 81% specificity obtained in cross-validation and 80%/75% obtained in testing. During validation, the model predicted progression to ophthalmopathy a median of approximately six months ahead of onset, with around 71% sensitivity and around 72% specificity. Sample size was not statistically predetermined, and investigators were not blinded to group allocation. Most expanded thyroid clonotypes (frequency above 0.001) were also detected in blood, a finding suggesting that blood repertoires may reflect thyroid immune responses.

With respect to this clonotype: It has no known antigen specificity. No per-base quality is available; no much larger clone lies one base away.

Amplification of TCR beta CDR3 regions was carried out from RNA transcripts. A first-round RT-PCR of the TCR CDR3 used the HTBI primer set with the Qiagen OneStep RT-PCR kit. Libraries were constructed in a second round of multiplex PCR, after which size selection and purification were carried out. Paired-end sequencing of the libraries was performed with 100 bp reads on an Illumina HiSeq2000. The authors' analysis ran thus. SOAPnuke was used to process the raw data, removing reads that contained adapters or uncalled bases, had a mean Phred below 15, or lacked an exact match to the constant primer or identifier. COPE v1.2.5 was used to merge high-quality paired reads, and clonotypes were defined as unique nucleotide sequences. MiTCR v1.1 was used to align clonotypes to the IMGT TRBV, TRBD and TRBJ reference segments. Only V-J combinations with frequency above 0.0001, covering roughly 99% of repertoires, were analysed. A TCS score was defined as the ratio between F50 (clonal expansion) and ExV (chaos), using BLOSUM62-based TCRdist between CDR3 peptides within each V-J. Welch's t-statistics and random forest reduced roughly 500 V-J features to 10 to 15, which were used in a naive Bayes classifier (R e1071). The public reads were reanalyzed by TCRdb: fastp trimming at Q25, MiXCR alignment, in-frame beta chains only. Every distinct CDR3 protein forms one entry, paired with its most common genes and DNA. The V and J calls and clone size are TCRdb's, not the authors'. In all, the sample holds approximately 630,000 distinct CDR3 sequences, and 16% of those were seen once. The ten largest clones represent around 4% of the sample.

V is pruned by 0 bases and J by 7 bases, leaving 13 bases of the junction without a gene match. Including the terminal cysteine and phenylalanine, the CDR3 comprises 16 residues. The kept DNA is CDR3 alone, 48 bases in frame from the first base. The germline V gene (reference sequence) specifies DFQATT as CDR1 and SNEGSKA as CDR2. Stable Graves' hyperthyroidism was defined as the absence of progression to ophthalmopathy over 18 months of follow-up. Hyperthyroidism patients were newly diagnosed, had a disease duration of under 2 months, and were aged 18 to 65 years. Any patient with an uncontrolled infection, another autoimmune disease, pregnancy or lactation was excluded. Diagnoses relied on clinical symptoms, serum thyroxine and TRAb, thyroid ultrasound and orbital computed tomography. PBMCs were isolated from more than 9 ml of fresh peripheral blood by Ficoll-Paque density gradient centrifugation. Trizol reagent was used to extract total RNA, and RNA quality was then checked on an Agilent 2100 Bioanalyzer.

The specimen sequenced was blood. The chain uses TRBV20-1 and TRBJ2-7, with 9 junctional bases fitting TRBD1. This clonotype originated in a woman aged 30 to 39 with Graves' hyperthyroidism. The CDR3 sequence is CSARDRVTGGLGEQYF. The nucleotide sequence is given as TGCAGTGCTAGAGATCGCGTAACAGGGGGCTTGGGGGAGCAGTACTTC.